A selection of T cell receptor beta chains follows, all from one sample in a study of CD8+CD57+ T cells in acquired aplastic anemia. TCRdb fed the reads into MiXCR, producing one record per CDR3 protein. The table lists roughly 280,000 distinct CDR3 sequences, roughly 61% of them singletons. The sequencing input was sorted CD4+, CD8+, or CD8+CD57+ T cells (not recorded which) from PBMCs. These receptors all stem from a human donor with aplastic anemia. Each CDR3 is given with its conserved first and last residue. D genes are given only for firm matches. A clone size is listed for some rows: how often the clone was seen (once, few, many), or a class if it is expanded.

TGCAGTGTGGGTCTAAGCGGGAGTGTTTACGAGCAGTACTTC,CSVGLSGSVYEQYF,TRBJ2-7,TRBV20-1,few,TRBD2
TGTGCCAGCAGGACGACTAGCGGGGGATACAATGAGCAGTTCTTC,CASRTTSGGYNEQFF,TRBJ2-1,TRBV2,.,TRBD2
TGCAGTGCTAGAGATACGGGGTTCAGCGGGGGCCGGTCAGGTGAGCAGTACTTC,CSARDTGFSGGRSGEQYF,TRBJ2-7,TRBV20-1,.,TRBD2
TGTGCCAGCAGCTTAGTTGTGGGGCTCTCCTACGAGCAGTACTTC,CASSLVVGLSYEQYF,TRBJ2-7,TRBV7-9,.,.
TGCGCCAGCAGCGTTGGGCAGGGGGCTAACACCGGGGAGCTGTTTTTT,CASSVGQGANTGELFF,TRBJ2-2,TRBV5-1,many,TRBD1
TGCGCCAGCAGATTCCACGGGCTCAGCACAGATACGCAGTATTTT,CASRFHGLSTDTQYF,TRBJ2-3,TRBV5-1,many,.
TGCGCCAGCAGCTTGCAAAGGACCCAGCAGTCTGAAGCTTTCTTT,CASSLQRTQQSEAFF,TRBJ1-1,TRBV5-1,.,.
TGTGCCAGTAGTACCCACGGACAGGGAAACCCGGAGCAGTACTTC,CASSTHGQGNPEQYF,TRBJ2-7,TRBV19,.,TRBD1
TGTGCCAGCGGGGGACAGGTCAACTACGAGCAGTACTTC,CASGGQVNYEQYF,TRBJ2-7,TRBV7-2,once,TRBD1
TGTGCCAGCAGCATAAGAGGGGGGTGGGGTGAAAAACTGTTTTTT,CASSIRGGWGEKLFF,TRBJ1-4,TRBV9,.,.
TGTGCCAGCAGCCAACTGAACACTGAAGCTTTCTTT,CASSQLNTEAFF,TRBJ1-1,TRBV3-1,many,.
TGTGCCAGCAGCTTTCAGGGCACAAACACCGGGGAGCTGTTTTTT,CASSFQGTNTGELFF,TRBJ2-2,TRBV7-9,.,.
TGCGCCAGCAGCTTGGGTGCAGAATATAGCAATCAGCCCCAGCATTTT,CASSLGAEYSNQPQHF,TRBJ1-5,TRBV5-1,.,.
TGTGCCAGCTCACCACCCGGTAGCTCCGAGCAGTACTTC,CASSPPGSSEQYF,TRBJ2-7,TRBV18,many,.
TGTGCCAGCAGCTTAGGTCAGGGGTCGGGTGAAAAACTGTTTTTT,CASSLGQGSGEKLFF,TRBJ1-4,TRBV7-8,.,.
TGTGCCAGCAGTGTACTCCAAGCGGGAGGGGGGCAACAGTACTTC,CASSVLQAGGGQQYF,TRBJ2-7,TRBV2,.,TRBD2
TGTGCCAGCAGTGCAAATGAGACTAGCGGGGGGACCACAGATACGCAGTATTTT,CASSANETSGGTTDTQYF,TRBJ2-3,TRBV2,.,TRBD2
TGTGCCACGAACAGGGGGCGCAACAATGAGCAGTTCTTC,CATNRGRNNEQFF,TRBJ2-1,TRBV7-2,many,TRBD1
TGTGCCAGCAGGAGAAGGAGGGATGAAAAACTGTTTTTT,CASRRRRDEKLFF,TRBJ1-4,TRBV12-3/TRBV12-4,.,.
TGTGCCAGCAGCTTAGGGTCTGCCCCGGTCGGAGCTTTCTTT,CASSLGSAPVGAFF,TRBJ1-1,TRBV7-6,.,.
TGTGCCAGCAGCCAAGGAGACAGGGTGATCAATGAGCAGTTCTTC,CASSQGDRVINEQFF,TRBJ2-1,TRBV11-2,many,TRBD1
TGTGCCAGCAGCACAGGACAGGGGTGGAGCACTGAAGCTTTCTTT,CASSTGQGWSTEAFF,TRBJ1-1,TRBV5-8,many,TRBD1
TGCGCCTGCGGACCATCTGGGGCCAACGTCCTGACTTTC,CACGPSGANVLTF,TRBJ2-6,TRBV5-1,many,.
TGCAGTGCTAGAGGGGCAGGGAGTCGGTATGGCTACACCTTC,CSARGAGSRYGYTF,TRBJ1-2,TRBV20-1,.,.
TGTGCCAGCAGCGGCTCCGGGACTTGGGGCACCGGGGAGCTGTTTTTT,CASSGSGTWGTGELFF,TRBJ2-2,TRBV7-3,many,.
TGTGCCAGCAGTTACTCTGGACAGGGTGGGGAAGCTTTCTTT,CASSYSGQGGEAFF,TRBJ1-1,TRBV6-5,many,TRBD1
TGTGCCAGCAGCTTAACTGGAGTCAGGGAGGGCGATACGCAGTATTTT,CASSLTGVREGDTQYF,TRBJ2-3,TRBV7-3,once,TRBD2
TGTGCCAGCAGGGGGACGGTGAGATCTTACAATGAGCAGTTCTTC,CASRGTVRSYNEQFF,TRBJ2-1,TRBV6-1,.,.
TGTGCCAGCAGTATCGTCCAGGGGCCGCTCCACGAGCAGTACTTC,CASSIVQGPLHEQYF,TRBJ2-7,TRBV7-4,.,.
TGTGCCAGCAGTGAACGGGCAGGTACCTATGGCTACACCTTC,CASSERAGTYGYTF,TRBJ1-2,TRBV25-1,many,.
TGTGCCAGCAGCCGAGGAAGGGCAGAAAGTAACTATGGCTACACCTTC,CASSRGRAESNYGYTF,TRBJ1-2,TRBV7-9,.,.
TGTGCCAGCAGTGAAGTGGGACAACCATATGGCTACACCTTC,CASSEVGQPYGYTF,TRBJ1-2,TRBV6-1,many,.
TGCAGTGCTAGCCGGACAGGGGGCGCAACCTATGGCTACACCTTC,CSASRTGGATYGYTF,TRBJ1-2,TRBV20-1,.,TRBD1
TGTGCCAGCAGCCCCAACGCTGGGGGGCCGACCCAAGGGACCCAGTACTTC,CASSPNAGGPTQGTQYF,TRBJ2-5,TRBV2,once,.
TGCGCCAGCAGCTTACTAGGGGTAGACTACGAGCAGTACTTC,CASSLLGVDYEQYF,TRBJ2-7,TRBV5-1,few,.
TGTGCCAGCAGCATACAGGGGAGGCCTGAAGCTTTCTTT,CASSIQGRPEAFF,TRBJ1-1,TRBV7-9,few,TRBD1
TGCGCCAGCAGCCCCCCTAGCGGGGGTAAGGAGCAGTACTTC,CASSPPSGGKEQYF,TRBJ2-7,TRBV4-1,many,TRBD2
TGCAGTGCTGTTCAAACCGGGACAGGGTACCACGAGCAGTACTTC,CSAVQTGTGYHEQYF,TRBJ2-7,TRBV20-1,.,TRBD1
TGCAGTGCTCAGGACAGGGCGTTGAACACTGAAGCTTTCTTT,CSAQDRALNTEAFF,TRBJ1-1,TRBV20-1,.,TRBD1
TGTGCCACCAGTGATTCCGGGACAGGGTGGATGAGTCTCACAGATACGCAGTATTTT,CATSDSGTGWMSLTDTQYF,TRBJ2-3,TRBV24-1,.,TRBD1